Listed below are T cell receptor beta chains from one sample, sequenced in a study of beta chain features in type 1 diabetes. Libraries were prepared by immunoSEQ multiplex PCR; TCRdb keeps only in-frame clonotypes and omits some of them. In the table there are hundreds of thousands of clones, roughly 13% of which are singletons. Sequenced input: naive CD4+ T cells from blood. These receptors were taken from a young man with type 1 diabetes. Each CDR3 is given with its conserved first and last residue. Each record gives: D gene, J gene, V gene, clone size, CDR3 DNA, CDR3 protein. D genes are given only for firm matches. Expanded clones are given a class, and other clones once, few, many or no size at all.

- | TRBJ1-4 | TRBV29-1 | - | TGCAGCGTTGATGGGGGGCAGGAGAATGAAAAACTGTTTTTT | CSVDGGQENEKLFF
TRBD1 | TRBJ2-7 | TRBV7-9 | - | TGTGCCAGCAGCTTAACGCGGGACAGGGGTTACGAGCAGTACTTC | CASSLTRDRGYEQYF
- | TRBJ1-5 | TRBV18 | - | TGTGCCAGCTCACCACTTGGGACCAAGGGGAGCAATCAGCCCCAGCATTTT | CASSPLGTKGSNQPQHF
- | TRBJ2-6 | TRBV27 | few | TGTGCCAGCTCCAGAGGCTCTGGGGCCAACGTCCTGACTTTC | CASSRGSGANVLTF
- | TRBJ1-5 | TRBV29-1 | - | TGCAGCGTTGGTGGTTGGGGTCAGCCCCAGCATTTT | CSVGGWGQPQHF
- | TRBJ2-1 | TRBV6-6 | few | TGTGCCAGCACCCCGAGTACCGGGAAGCAGTTCTTC | CASTPSTGKQFF
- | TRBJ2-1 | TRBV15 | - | TGTGCCACCAGCAGAGAGTTAGGGGGCGGGGGAAACAATGAGCAGTTCTTC | CATSRELGGGGNNEQFF
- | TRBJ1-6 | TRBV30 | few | TGTGCCTGGAGTGTCGGGGTAAATAATTCACCCCTCCACTTT | CAWSVGVNNSPLHF
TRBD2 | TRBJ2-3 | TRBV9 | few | TGTGCCAGCAGCCCTTCTAGCGGGGAAGTCGATACGCAGTATTTT | CASSPSSGEVDTQYF
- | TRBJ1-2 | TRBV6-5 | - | TGTGCCAGCAGCCCTACCGGGCAACTAAAGGGCTACACCTTC | CASSPTGQLKGYTF
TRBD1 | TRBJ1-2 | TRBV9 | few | TGTGCCAGCAGCGCAAGGACAGGCGGTCTCTACACCTTC | CASSARTGGLYTF
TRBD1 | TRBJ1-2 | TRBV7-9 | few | TGTGCCAGCAGCTTAGGGACAGGGGGCTATGGCTACACCTTC | CASSLGTGGYGYTF
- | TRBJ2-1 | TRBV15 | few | TGTGCCACCAGCAGAGGCCAGGACAGATACAATGAGCAGTTCTTC | CATSRGQDRYNEQFF
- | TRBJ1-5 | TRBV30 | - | TGTGCCTGGAGCCTGCAGGTCGATCAGCCCCAGCATTTT | CAWSLQVDQPQHF
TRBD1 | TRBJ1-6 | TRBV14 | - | TGTGCCAGCAGCCATACAGGGGGCCTGAGGTCACCCCTCCACTTT | CASSHTGGLRSPLHF
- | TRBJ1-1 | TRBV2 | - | TGTGCCAGCAGTACTACAGGGTGGACTGAAGCTTTCTTT | CASSTTGWTEAFF
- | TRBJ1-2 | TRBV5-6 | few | TGTGCCAGCAGCTCTACAGGGTCTGAGGGCTACACCTTC | CASSSTGSEGYTF
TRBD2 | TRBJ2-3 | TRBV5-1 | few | TGCGCCAGCAGCCTGATAGCGGGGAGCACAGATACGCAGTATTTT | CASSLIAGSTDTQYF
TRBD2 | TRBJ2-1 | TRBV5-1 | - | TGCGCCAGCAGCCCTAACGGACTAGACGGTTACAATGAGCAGTTCTTC | CASSPNGLDGYNEQFF
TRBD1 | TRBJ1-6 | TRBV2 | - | TGTGCCAGCAGTGACCTTGGACAGGGAGGCAATTCACCCCTCCACTTT | CASSDLGQGGNSPLHF
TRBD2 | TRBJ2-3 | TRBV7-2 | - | TGTGCCAGCAGCGACTCCGGGACTAGCGGCCCCACAGATACGCAGTATTTT | CASSDSGTSGPTDTQYF
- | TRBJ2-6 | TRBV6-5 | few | TGTGCCAGCAGTTACTCGATACGCTCTGGGGCCAACGTCCTGACTTTC | CASSYSIRSGANVLTF
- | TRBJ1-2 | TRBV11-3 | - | TGTGCCAGCAGCTTAGAAGGATATGGCTACACCTTC | CASSLEGYGYTF
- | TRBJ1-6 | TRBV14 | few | TGTGCCAGCAGCCCCAGGCCCTCACCTTATTCACCCCTCCACTTT | CASSPRPSPYSPLHF
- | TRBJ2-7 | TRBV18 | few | TGTGCCAGCTCCCAGGACATTGACGAGCAGTACTTC | CASSQDIDEQYF
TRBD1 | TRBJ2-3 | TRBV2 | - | TGTGCCAGCAGTCCGAATCACCAGACAGGGGGCGCGGATTTT | CASSPNHQTGGADF
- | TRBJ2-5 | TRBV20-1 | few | TGCAGTGCCAAAGGTGCGGAGACCCAGTACTTC | CSAKGAETQYF
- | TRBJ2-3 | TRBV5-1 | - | TGCGCCAGCAGCCCCGGGACAACGAGGGATACGCAGTATTTT | CASSPGTTRDTQYF
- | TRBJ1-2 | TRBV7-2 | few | TGTGCCAGCAGCCCCCAGACAGTTGGCTACACCTTC | CASSPQTVGYTF
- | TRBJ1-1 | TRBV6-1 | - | TGTGCCAGCAGGGGCTTGGGGATGGTGAACACTGAAGCTTTCTTT | CASRGLGMVNTEAFF
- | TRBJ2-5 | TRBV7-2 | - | TGTGCCAGCAGCTTCCGGGACAAAGGGGAGACCCAGTACTTC | CASSFRDKGETQYF
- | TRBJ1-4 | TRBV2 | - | TGTGCCAGCAGTCAACAGGGATCGACTAATGAAAAACTGTTTTTT | CASSQQGSTNEKLFF
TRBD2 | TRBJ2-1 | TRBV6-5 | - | TGTGCCAGCAGTAGGACGATTAGCGGGTACAATGAGCAGTTCTTC | CASSRTISGYNEQFF
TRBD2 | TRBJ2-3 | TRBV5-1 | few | TGCGCCAGCAGCTTCCGGACTAGCGGGGGCCAAAGCACAGATACGCAGTATTTT | CASSFRTSGGQSTDTQYF
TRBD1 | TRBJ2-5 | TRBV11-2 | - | TGTGCCAGCACCTCTAGACCGGGACAGGGGGCTTCAGAGACCCAGTACTTC | CASTSRPGQGASETQYF
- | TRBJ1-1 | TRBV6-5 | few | TGTGCCAGCAGCTCCGTGGACAGGAACACTGAAGCTTTCTTT | CASSSVDRNTEAFF
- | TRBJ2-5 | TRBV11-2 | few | TGTGCCAGCAGCTTAGGGGCGGGAGAGACCCAGTACTTC | CASSLGAGETQYF
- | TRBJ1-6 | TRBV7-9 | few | TGTGCCAGCAGCTTTGGGTCTAGCTCCTATAATTCACCCCTCCACTTT | CASSFGSSSYNSPLHF
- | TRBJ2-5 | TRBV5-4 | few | TGTGCCAGCAGCTTCGTACGGGGGCTGTACCAAGAGACCCAGTACTTC | CASSFVRGLYQETQYF
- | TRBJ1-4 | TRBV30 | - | TGTGCCTGGAGTGTACATGAAAAACTGTTTTTT | CAWSVHEKLFF
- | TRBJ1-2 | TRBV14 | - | TGTGCCAGCAGCCATTCACAAAGTCGGGCTAACTATGGCTACACCTTC | CASSHSQSRANYGYTF
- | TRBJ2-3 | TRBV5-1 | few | TGCGCCAGCAGCTTGAGTGGACATCACACAGATACGCAGTATTTT | CASSLSGHHTDTQYF
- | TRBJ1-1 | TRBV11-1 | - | TGTGCCAGCAGCTCCCACGGGGGAGGGACCACTGAAGCTTTCTTT | CASSSHGGGTTEAFF
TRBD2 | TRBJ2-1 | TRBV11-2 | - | TGTGCCAGCAGCACACTAGCGGGTTTATCCTACAATGAGCAGTTCTTC | CASSTLAGLSYNEQFF
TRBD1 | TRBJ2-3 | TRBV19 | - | TGTGCCAGTATATCACAGGGGCGTGCAGATACGCAGTATTTT | CASISQGRADTQYF
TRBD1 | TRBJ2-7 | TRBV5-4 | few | TGTGCCAGCAGCTTCACCGGGACAGGAACTTACGAGCAGTACTTC | CASSFTGTGTYEQYF
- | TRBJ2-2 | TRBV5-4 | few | TGTGCCAGCAGCTTGAGGCAGAACACCGGGGAGCTGTTTTTT | CASSLRQNTGELFF
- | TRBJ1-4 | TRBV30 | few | TGTGCCTGGACACAGGGCCCTAATGAAAAACTGTTTTTT | CAWTQGPNEKLFF
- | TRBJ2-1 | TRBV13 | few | TGTGCCAGCAACCCACCCCTAGGGGATCCCTACAATGAGCAGTTCTTC | CASNPPLGDPYNEQFF
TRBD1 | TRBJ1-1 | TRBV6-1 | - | TGTGCCATTGAGGGGGCACACATGAACACTGAAGCTTTCTTT | CAIEGAHMNTEAFF
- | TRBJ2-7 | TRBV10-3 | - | TGTGCCATCAGTGGAGGGAGGCAGAGCTACGAGCAGTACTTC | CAISGGRQSYEQYF
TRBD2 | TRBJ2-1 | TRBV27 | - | TGTGCCAGCAGGGCACTAGCGGGGGGGATCAATGAGCAGTTCTTC | CASRALAGGINEQFF
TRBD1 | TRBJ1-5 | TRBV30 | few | TGTGCCTGGAGTCCGGGGACAGGGGATCAGCCCCAGCATTTT | CAWSPGTGDQPQHF
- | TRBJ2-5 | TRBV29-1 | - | TGCAGCGTTGAAGGACAGAAGACCTTTCAAGAGACCCAGTACTTC | CSVEGQKTFQETQYF
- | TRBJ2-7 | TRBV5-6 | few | TGTGCCAGCAGCTTGGTGGCCGGACCCTACGAGCAGTACTTC | CASSLVAGPYEQYF
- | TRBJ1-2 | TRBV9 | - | TGTGCCAGCAGCGTAGAAGATTTGCACTATGGCTACACCTTC | CASSVEDLHYGYTF